Presented here are 7 T cell receptor beta chains from one specimen sequenced in a study of T cells in Graves' hyperthyroidism and ophthalmopathy. Authors of the study amplified TCR beta CDR3 regions from RNA transcripts. The HTBI set primed first-round TCR CDR3 RT-PCR. One entry per CDR3 protein, called by TCRdb with MiXCR from the multiplex PCR reads. In the table there are some 510,000 distinct CDR3 sequences, 40% to 55% of which are singletons. What was sequenced was peripheral blood or thyroid tissue (not recorded which). The receptors derive from a woman between 18 and 29 years old with Graves' hyperthyroidism.

Only a few counts were recorded for this clonotype. The CDR3 DNA sequence: TGTGCCAGCAGCGAACTAGCGGGAGGGGCCGGGGAGCTGTTTTTT. The encoded protein is CASSELAGGAGELFF. V usage is TRBV9 and J usage is TRBJ2-2, with TRBD2 matching over 13 bases. Per germline, CDR1 SGDLS and CDR2 YYNGEE. The CDR3 has 15 residues. V was pared by 3 bases and J by 6 bases, with 2 bases of the junction left unmatched.

The chain links TRBV10-3 to TRBJ2-5; D might be TRBD1 (5 bases). V lost 10 bases and J 1 base, leaving 10 bases between the germline ends. The CDR3 has 12 residues. CDR1 is ENHRY, CDR2 SYGVKD, per germline. This CDR3 is CATAQGQETQYF. The CDR3 bases are TGTGCCACCGCGCAGGGCCAAGAGACCCAGTACTTC.

This rearrangement joins TRBV11-2 to TRBJ1-1; a weak D match, TRBD1 (6 bases). The ends were cut back, 4 bases at V and 3 bases at J, with 18 bases in the middle. Germline loops: CDR1 SGHAT, CDR2 FQNNGV. The CDR3 is 16 amino acids. The CDR3 protein is CASSYQGRGRHTEAFF. The CDR3 bases are TGTGCCAGCAGCTACCAGGGGAGGGGAAGGCACACTGAAGCTTTCTTT.

This clonotype has ten or more counts. The V call is TRBV10-3, the J call TRBJ1-1, with TRBD1 matching 9 bases. The ends lost 6 bases at V and 3 bases at J; junction bases unmatched: 5. In germline, CDR1 is ENHRY, CDR2 SYGVKD. The CDR3 is 14 amino acids. The chain's CDR3 is CAIRWDREDTEAFF. CDR3 in DNA: TGTGCCATCAGATGGGACAGGGAGGACACTGAAGCTTTCTTT.

This clonotype has just a few counts. The chain recombines TRBV12-5 with TRBJ2-5; no clear D. V was clipped by 6 bases and J by 5 bases, with 10 bases between them. This CDR3 is 12 amino acids long. Germline V gives CDR1 LGHNT, CDR2 FRNRAP. The CDR3 DNA sequence: TGTGCTAGTGGAACTCGTTTGGAGACCCAGTACTTC. It specifies CASGTRLETQYF.

CDR3 DNA: TGCAGTGCTAGGGGACAGAAGAATTCACCCCTCCACTTT. As protein: CSARGQKNSPLHF. The chain is built from TRBV20-1 and TRBJ1-6; 7 bases fit TRBD1. Looked up from germline, CDR1 is DFQATT and CDR2 is SNEGSKA (reference sequence). V gave up 3 bases and J gave up 7 bases; unmatched junction bases: 3. This CDR3 is built from 13 residues.

The chain combines TRBV5-1 with TRBJ2-3; D is unresolved. The CDR3 loop spans 13 amino acids. Germline V gene lookup returns CDR1 SGHRS and CDR2 YFSETQ. Trimming removed 3 bases from V and 9 bases from J, with 14 bases in between. Written as DNA, the CDR3 is TGCGCCAGCAGCTCATACCCAGGAGAAACGCAGTATTTT. Translating it yields CASSSYPGETQYF.